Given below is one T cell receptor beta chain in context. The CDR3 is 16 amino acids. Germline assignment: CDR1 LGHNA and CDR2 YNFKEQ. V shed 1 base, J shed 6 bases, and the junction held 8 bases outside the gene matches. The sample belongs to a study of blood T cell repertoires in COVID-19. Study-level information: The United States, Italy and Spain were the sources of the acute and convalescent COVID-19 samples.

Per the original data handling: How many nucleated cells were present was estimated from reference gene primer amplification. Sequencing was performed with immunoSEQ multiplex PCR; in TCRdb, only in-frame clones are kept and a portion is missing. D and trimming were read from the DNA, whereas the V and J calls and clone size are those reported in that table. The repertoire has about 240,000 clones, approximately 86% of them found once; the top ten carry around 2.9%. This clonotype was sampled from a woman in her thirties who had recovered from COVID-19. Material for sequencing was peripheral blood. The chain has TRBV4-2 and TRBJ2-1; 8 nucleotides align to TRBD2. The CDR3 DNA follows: TGTGCCAGCAGCCAAGCGACCGGGGGGGCGGGCAATGAGCAGTTCTTC. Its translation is CASSQATGGAGNEQFF.